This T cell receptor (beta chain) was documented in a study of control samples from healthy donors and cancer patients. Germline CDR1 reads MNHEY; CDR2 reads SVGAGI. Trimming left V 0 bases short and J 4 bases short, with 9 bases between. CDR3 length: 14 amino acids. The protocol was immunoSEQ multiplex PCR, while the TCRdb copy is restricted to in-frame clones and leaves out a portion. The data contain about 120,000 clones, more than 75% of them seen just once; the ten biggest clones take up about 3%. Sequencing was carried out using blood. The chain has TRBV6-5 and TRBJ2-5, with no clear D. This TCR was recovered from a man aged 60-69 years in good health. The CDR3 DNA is TGTGCCAGCAGTTACTCGGGGTCACCAGAGACCCAGTACTTC. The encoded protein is CASSYSGSPETQYF.